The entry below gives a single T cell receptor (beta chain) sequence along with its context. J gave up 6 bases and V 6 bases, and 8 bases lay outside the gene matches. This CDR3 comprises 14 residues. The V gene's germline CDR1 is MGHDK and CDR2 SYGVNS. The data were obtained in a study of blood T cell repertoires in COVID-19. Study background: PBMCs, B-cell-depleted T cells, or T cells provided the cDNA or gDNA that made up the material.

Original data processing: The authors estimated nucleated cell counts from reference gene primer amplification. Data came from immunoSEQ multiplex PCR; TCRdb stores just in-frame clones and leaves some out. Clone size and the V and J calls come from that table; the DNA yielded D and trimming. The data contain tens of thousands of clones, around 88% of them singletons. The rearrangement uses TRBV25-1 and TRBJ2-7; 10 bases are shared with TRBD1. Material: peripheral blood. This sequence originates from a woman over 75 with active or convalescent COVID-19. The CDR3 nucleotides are TGTGCCAGCAGGACGACAGGGGGCGCACCCGAGCAGTACTTC. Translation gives CASRTTGGAPEQYF.